Only a few counts were recorded for the clone carrying this T cell receptor (beta chain). The sample is drawn from a study of blood T cells in healthy people across ages. Together with a sample-barcoded 5' primer, a J-beta primer mix was included in a second PCR lasting roughly 6 to 12 cycles. TCRdb passed the 5' RACE reads through MiXCR, listing each CDR3 protein once. The data show roughly 1.4 million distinct CDR3 sequences, with 45% to 70% seen just once and 6.5% to 8.5% held by the top ten. The V gene lost 6 bases and the J gene lost 0 bases, with 12 bases spanning the gap. This CDR3 spans 14 amino acids. Germline loops: CDR1 DFQATT, CDR2 SNEGSKA (reference sequence).

The clonotype originates from a man aged 18 to 30 in good health. Sequencing was performed on blood. This chain connects TRBV20-1 to TRBJ2-1; D gene uncertain. The DNA for the CDR3 is TGCAGTGCCCCTAACATGATCTCCTACAATGAGCAGTTCTTC. Protein product: CSAPNMISYNEQFF.